Listed here is a single T cell receptor beta chain. This entry comes from a study of shared T cell receptors in the human thymus. Clones were read by immunoSEQ multiplex PCR, and TCRdb kept only the in-frame ones, dropping some. The sample has roughly 410,000 clones, more than 85% seen once. Per the germline V gene, CDR1 is SEHNR and CDR2 is FQNEAQ (reference sequence). Trimming took 3 bases from V and 5 from J, leaving 4 bases between them. The CDR3 is 12 residues long. The chain uses TRBV7-9 and TRBJ2-2, with unresolved D. The sequence came from a human donor. Sequencing input: thymocytes. CDR3 DNA: TGTGCCAGCAGCTTCGGTACCGGGGAGCTGTTTTTT. This sequence encodes CASSFGTGELFF.